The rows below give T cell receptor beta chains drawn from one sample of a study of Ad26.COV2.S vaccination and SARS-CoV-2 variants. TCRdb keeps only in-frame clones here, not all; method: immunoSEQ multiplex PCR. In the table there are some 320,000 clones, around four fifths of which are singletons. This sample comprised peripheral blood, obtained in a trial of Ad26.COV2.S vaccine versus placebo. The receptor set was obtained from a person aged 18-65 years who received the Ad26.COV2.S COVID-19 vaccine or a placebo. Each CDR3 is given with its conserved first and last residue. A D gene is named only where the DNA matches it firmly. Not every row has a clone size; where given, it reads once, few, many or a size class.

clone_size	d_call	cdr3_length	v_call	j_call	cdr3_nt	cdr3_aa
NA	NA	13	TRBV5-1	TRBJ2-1	TGCGCCAGCAGTTGGGGGGTTAACAATGAGCAGTTCTTC	CASSWGVNNEQFF
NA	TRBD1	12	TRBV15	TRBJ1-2	TGTGCCACCAGCGGCAGGGGGTTTGGCTACACCTTC	CATSGRGFGYTF
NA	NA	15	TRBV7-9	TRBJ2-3	TGTGCCAGCAGCCGTCGGCAAGATCTCACAGATACGCAGTATTTT	CASSRRQDLTDTQYF
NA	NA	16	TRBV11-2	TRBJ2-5	TGTGCCAGCAGCCTTCAGCGAGGTAGCGCCAAAGAGACCCAGTACTTC	CASSLQRGSAKETQYF
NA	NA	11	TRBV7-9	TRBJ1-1	TGTGCCCTCGGGGTGAACACTGAAGCTTTCTTT	CALGVNTEAFF
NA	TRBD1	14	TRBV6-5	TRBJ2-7	TGTGCCAGCAGTTACCCGGGACAGGGCTACGAGCAGTACTTC	CASSYPGQGYEQYF
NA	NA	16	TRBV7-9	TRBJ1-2	TGTGCCAGCAGCTTCCAACTTGACAGATTTAACTATGGCTACACCTTC	CASSFQLDRFNYGYTF
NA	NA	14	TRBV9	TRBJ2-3	TGTGCCAGCAGCGTAGAGGCAGGAGGGGATACGCAGTATTTT	CASSVEAGGDTQYF
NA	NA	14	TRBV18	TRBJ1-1	TGTGCCAGCTCACCACCGGAGGGGAGGACTGAAGCTTTCTTT	CASSPPEGRTEAFF
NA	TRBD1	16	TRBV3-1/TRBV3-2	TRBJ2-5	TGTGCCAGCAGCCTTACCTGGGACAGGGGGCAAGAGACCCAGTACTTC	CASSLTWDRGQETQYF
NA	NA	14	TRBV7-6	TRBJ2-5	TGTGCCAGCAGCTCCAATCCCCAGGGGGAGACCCAGTACTTC	CASSSNPQGETQYF
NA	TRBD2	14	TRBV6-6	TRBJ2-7	TGTGCCAGCTGCTCTGGGACTAGCGGGGGGAGGCAGTACTTC	CASCSGTSGGRQYF
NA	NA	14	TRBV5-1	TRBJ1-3	TGCGCCAGCAGCTTGGGAGGGGAACGAAACACCATATATTTT	CASSLGGERNTIYF
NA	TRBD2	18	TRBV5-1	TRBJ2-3	TGCGCCAGCAGCCCCGGACTAGCGGGGATTAGCGCATTATATACGCAGTATTTT	CASSPGLAGISALYTQYF
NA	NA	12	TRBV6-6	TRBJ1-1	TGTGCCAGCGGGGGCGGGAGCACTGAAGCTTTCTTT	CASGGGSTEAFF
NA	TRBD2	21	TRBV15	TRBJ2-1	TGTGCCACCAGCAGAGCCTCTAGCGGGGGGGCCCTACTGACTTCCTACAATGAGCAGTTCTTC	CATSRASSGGALLTSYNEQFF
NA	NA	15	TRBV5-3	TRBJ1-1	TGTGCCAGAAGCTCAACGACGGAAAATGGCACTGAAGCTTTCTTT	CARSSTTENGTEAFF
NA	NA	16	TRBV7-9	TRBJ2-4	TGTGCCAGCAGCCCCTGGGGGACTTTAGCCAAAAACATTCAGTACTTC	CASSPWGTLAKNIQYF
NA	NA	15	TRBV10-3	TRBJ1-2	TGTGCCATCCTCTCGGAATGGGCAGGAGGTGAGGGCTACACCTTC	CAILSEWAGGEGYTF
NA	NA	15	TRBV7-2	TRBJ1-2	TGTGCCAGCAGCTTAGCCCGGGGCCCCTATTATGGCTACACCTTC	CASSLARGPYYGYTF
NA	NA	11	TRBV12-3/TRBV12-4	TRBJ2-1	TGTGCCAGCAAGGAGAGAGGTGAGCAGTTCTTC	CASKERGEQFF
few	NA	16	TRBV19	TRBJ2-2	TGTGCCAGTAGTGCCAACCCCGGGACTCAAGGCGGGGAGCTGTTTTTT	CASSANPGTQGGELFF
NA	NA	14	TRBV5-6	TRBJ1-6	TGTGCCAGCAGCGCCGGACACTATAATTCACCCCTCCACTTT	CASSAGHYNSPLHF
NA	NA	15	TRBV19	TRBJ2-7	TGTGCCAGTAGTACCCGTCGCGACCCCACCTACGAGCAGTACTTC	CASSTRRDPTYEQYF
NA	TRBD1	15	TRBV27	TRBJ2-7	TGTGCCAGCAGAACCGGGACAGAGGTAACCTACGAGCAGTACTTC	CASRTGTEVTYEQYF
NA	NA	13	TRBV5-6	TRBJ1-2	TGTGCCAGCAGCGAGGGGCCGGGCTATGGCTACACCTTC	CASSEGPGYGYTF
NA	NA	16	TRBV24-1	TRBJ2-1	TGTGCCACCAGTGATTTGCGAGCAAGGGATTACAATGAGCAGTTCTTC	CATSDLRARDYNEQFF
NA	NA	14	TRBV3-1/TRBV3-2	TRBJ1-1	TGTGCCAGCAGCCAAGGAGGGTTGGGAAAGTTGGCTTTCTTT	CASSQGGLGKLAFF
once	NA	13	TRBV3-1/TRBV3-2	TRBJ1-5	TGTGCCAGCAGCCAAGAAGGTTATCAGCCCCAGCATTTT	CASSQEGYQPQHF
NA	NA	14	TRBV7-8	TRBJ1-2	TGTGCCAGCAGCTTAGCAGGGGCCACCTATGGCTACACCTTC	CASSLAGATYGYTF
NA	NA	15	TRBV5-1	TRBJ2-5	TGCGCCAGCAGCGTGGTGGACCAGCAAGGGGAGACCCAGTACTTC	CASSVVDQQGETQYF
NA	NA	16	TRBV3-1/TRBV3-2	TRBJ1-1	TGTGCCAGCAGCCAAGGAGGGGGGGCTAAGAACACTGAAGCTTTCTTT	CASSQGGGAKNTEAFF